This T cell receptor beta chain was sequenced in a study of cytomegalovirus exposure and HLA in healthy donors. This PCR relied on a set of 60 Vbeta primers and 13 Jbeta primers. Here immunoSEQ multiplex PCR was the method, and the copy in TCRdb shows in-frame clones only, minus some. The table shows 150,000 to 200,000 clones, with approximately 84% occurring only once. This clone was detected only a few times. The CDR3 is made up of 13 amino acids. The V and J ends lost 5 bases and 6 bases, in that order; junction bases with no gene match: 7. Germline V CDR1 and CDR2: SGHAT, FQDESV (reference sequence).

The receptor was derived from a girl under three years old in good health and CMV-seronegative. The sample taken for sequencing was PBMCs. The chain carries TRBV11-1 and TRBJ2-7, with TRBD1 matching 7 bases. The CDR3 nucleotides are TGTGCCAGCAGCACACAGACAGGGAGCGAGCAGTACTTC. Its translation: CASSTQTGSEQYF.